This T cell receptor (beta chain) derives from a study of human T cells and chemical hapten exposure. TCRdb re-analysed the RACE reads in MiXCR, keeping a single row per CDR3 protein. This table holds 300,000 to 450,000 distinct CDR3 sequences, approximately 5.1% found once. Time point given: pre-sensitization, week 0. Treatment specified: therapeutic diphenylcyclopropenone sensitization with weekly scalp DPC. This clonotype appeared many times. Germline V gives CDR1 KGHDR, CDR2 SFDVKD. The CDR3 contains 16 residues. Trimming stripped 3 bases from V and 7 bases from J, with 18 bases between. This clonotype originated in a woman in her forties or fifties with alopecia areata. Some clones in this sample may be carry-over from other donors' samples. V usage is TRBV24-1 and J usage is TRBJ1-5; D gene uncertain. Source: whole blood, taken in connection with sensitization to the hapten diphenylcyclopropenone (DPC). CDR3 in amino acids: CATSDSTGGRLQPQHF. The CDR3 DNA is TGTGCCACCAGTGATAGCACGGGAGGTCGATTACAGCCCCAGCATTTT.